This entry lists 31 T cell receptor beta chains sequenced from one sample in a study of blood T cell repertoires in COVID-19 (TCRdb year 2020). The library came from the immunoSEQ multiplex PCR assay. TCRdb took over this immuneACCESS table, retaining in-frame rearrangements with V and J assigned. Such tables are incomplete; in checked studies, under half of the missing clones stem from an unresolved V gene, and the remainder is unexplained. The sample records around 60,000 clones, 83% of which are singletons. Roughly 10% of the sample comes from the top ten. The sample taken for sequencing was peripheral blood. Every receptor here comes from a man between 50 and 59 years old with COVID-19, enrolled during active disease.

This rearrangement joins TRBV28 to TRBJ1-6, with 9 bases lining up with TRBD1. The germline V gene has CDR1 MDHEN and CDR2 SYDVKM. The trim removed 7 bases at V and 8 bases at J, leaving 12 bases unmatched. This CDR3 spans 16 amino acids. The CDR3 reads CASTFPDRGEDSPLHF. DNA for the CDR3: TGTGCCAGCACCTTCCCGGACAGGGGCGAGGATTCACCCCTCCACTTT.

The chain combines TRBV30 with TRBJ2-1; 10 bases line up with TRBD2. The CDR3 length is 16 residues. The ends lost 1 base at V and 3 bases at J; junction bases unmatched: 6. CDR1 is GTSNPN, CDR2 SVGIG, per germline (reference sequence). CDR3: CAWSAYSGRLYNEQFF. CDR3 DNA: TGTGCCTGGAGTGCCTATAGCGGGAGGCTCTACAATGAGCAGTTCTTC.

This clone was recorded a few times. V gene TRBV19 combines with J gene TRBJ1-1; D unresolved. CDR1 is LNHDA, CDR2 SQIVND, per germline (reference sequence). V lost 4 bases, J lost 5 bases, and 11 bases lay in between. The CDR3 sequence is 13 residues long. In nucleotides, the CDR3 is TGTGCCAGTAGTAACCGAGGAGGGACTGAAGCTTTCTTT. Amino acid sequence: CASSNRGGTEAFF.

V is TRBV9 and J is TRBJ2-7, with D maybe TRBD2 (6 bases). Germline V CDR1 and CDR2: SGDLS, YYNGEE. V was cut by 0 bases and J by 4 bases, with 11 bases left in between. CDR3 length: 14 amino acids. CDR3 loop: CASSVGAGSYEQYF. The CDR3 DNA reads TGTGCCAGCAGCGTAGGAGCGGGCTCGTACGAGCAGTACTTC. Supplemented by reference TRBV9 and TRBJ2-7, the full variable domain reads DSGVTQTPKHLITATGQRVTLRCSPRSGDLSVYWYQQSLDQGLQFLIQYYNGEERAKGNILERFSAQQFPDLHSELNLSSLELGDSALYFCASSVGAGSYEQYFGPGTRLTVT.

The rearrangement joins TRBV2 to TRBJ1-5, with 7 nucleotides matching TRBD1. CDR3 length: 15 amino acids. After removal of 1 base from V and 11 bases from J, the junction contained 11 bases not matched to a gene. Per the germline V gene, CDR1 is SNHLY and CDR2 is FYNNEI. CDR3 DNA sequence: TGTGCCAGCAGTGAAGTTAGGACAGGAACCTCGGCCCAGCATTTT. Translation gives CASSEVRTGTSAQHF. The entire variable domain, with the rest obtained from reference TRBV2 and TRBJ1-5, is as follows: EPEVTQTPSHQVTQMGQEVILRCVPISNHLYFYWYRQILGQKVEFLVSFYNNEISEKSEIFDDQFSVERPDGSNFTLKIRSTKLEDSAMYFCASSEVRTGTSAQHFGDGTRLSIL.

The chain is built from TRBV9 and TRBJ2-7; no clear D. Germline values: CDR1 SGDLS, CDR2 YYNGEE. V was shortened by 0 bases and J by 6 bases, with 7 bases between the two germline ends. The CDR3 consists of 12 residues. The CDR3 region has the DNA TGTGCCAGCAGCGTAGCTTTCTCCGAGCAGTACTTC. Its protein is CASSVAFSEQYF.

The J gene is TRBJ1-2, the V gene TRBV3-1 (or the pseudogene TRBV3-2), with 7 bases lining up with TRBD1. Germline assignment: CDR1 LGHDT and CDR2 YNNKEL (reference sequence). The CDR3 sequence is 12 residues long. The V and J ends lost 10 bases and 3 bases, in that order; junction bases with no gene match: 5. The CDR3 DNA reads TGTGCCACCCGAACAGGGGACTATGGCTACACCTTC. Protein: CATRTGDYGYTF.

V and J are TRBV7-3 and TRBJ1-1; the D is unclear. The CDR3 extends over 12 amino acids. CDR1 and CDR2 from the germline V gene are SGHTA and FQGTGA. Trimming cost V 5 bases and J 8 bases, with 12 bases left between them. This chain's CDR3 is CASSHPGGEAFF. CDR3 in DNA: TGTGCCAGCAGCCATCCGGGCGGGGAAGCTTTCTTT.

The chain employs TRBV27 and TRBJ1-1; D is possibly TRBD1 (5 bases). CDR3 size: 15 residues. Germline V lookup: CDR1 MNHEY, CDR2 SMNVEV (reference sequence). V was pared by 3 bases and J by 0 bases, with 11 bases between. This CDR3 reads CASSFSPDMNTEAFF. In DNA, the CDR3 is TGTGCCAGCAGTTTTTCCCCGGACATGAACACTGAAGCTTTCTTT.

J is TRBJ2-7 and V is TRBV7-9; a possible D gene is TRBD2 (6 bases). This CDR3 is 16 amino acids long. CDR1 and CDR2 from the germline V gene are SEHNR and FQNEAQ (reference sequence). Trimming shortened V by 1 base and J by 1 base, and 14 bases separated the two germline ends. CDR3 amino acids: CASSLETGGTSYEQYF. The CDR3 DNA sequence: TGTGCCAGCAGCTTAGAGACTGGCGGGACTTCCTACGAGCAGTACTTC.

The chain links TRBV6-1 to TRBJ2-1; D is unclear. The CDR3 covers 11 residues. The germline V gene encodes CDR1 MNHNS and CDR2 SASEGT. Between the trimmed V and J ends, which lost 2 bases and 9 bases, there was a span of 5 bases. The chain's CDR3 is CASSEPIEQFF. In nucleotides, the CDR3 is TGTGCCAGCAGTGAACCAATTGAGCAGTTCTTC.

The chain combines TRBV14 with TRBJ2-1; 11 positions agree with TRBD2. Looked up from germline, CDR1 is SGHDN and CDR2 is FVKESK. Trimming cost V 2 bases and J 3 bases; bases outside gene matches: 3. The CDR3 is 16 amino acids. CDR3 DNA sequence: TGTGCCAGCAGCCAATCCCTAGCGGGAGGCTACAATGAGCAGTTCTTC. It encodes CASSQSLAGGYNEQFF.

V gene TRBV4-1 combines with J gene TRBJ2-3; D possibly corresponds to TRBD1 (5 bases). Per the germline V gene, CDR1 is MGHRA and CDR2 is YSYEKL. The V gene lost 4 bases and the J gene lost 0 bases, with 14 bases spanning the gap. The CDR3 has 16 residues. CDR3 in DNA: TGCGCCAGCAGCCGAGATATGGGGCCTAGCACAGATACGCAGTATTTT. It translates to CASSRDMGPSTDTQYF.

The rearrangement uses TRBV28 and TRBJ2-6, with TRBD2 as a possible D gene (5 bases). Germline V gives CDR1 MDHEN, CDR2 SYDVKM. The CDR3 length is 17 residues. V gave up 8 bases and J gave up 4 bases, with 21 bases separating them. In DNA, the CDR3 is TGTGCCAGCGAAGAGGGTCCCCTCGGTACGGGGGCCAACGTCCTGACTTTC. Its protein is CASEEGPLGTGANVLTF.

The rearrangement links TRBV5-1 to TRBJ2-1; the match to TRBD2 covers 8 bases. CDR1 and CDR2 from the germline V gene are SGHRS and YFSETQ. With 4 bases clipped from V and 4 bases from J, the junction kept 7 bases outside the gene matches. There are 15 residues in the CDR3. CDR3 sequence reads: CASSVLAGSYNEQFF. As DNA, the CDR3 is TGCGCCAGCAGCGTCCTAGCGGGCTCTTACAATGAGCAGTTCTTC.

This clone appeared a few times. The chain carries TRBV10-3 and TRBJ1-5; possible D gene TRBD1, 6 bases. CDR3 length: 13 residues. With 4 bases removed from V and 4 bases from J, the gap between germline ends came to 8 bases. Germline-derived CDR1 and CDR2 are ENHRY and SYGVKD. The CDR3 bases are TGTGCCATCAGTGTAGGGGGAAATCAGCCCCAGCATTTT. It codes for CAISVGGNQPQHF.

This chain uses TRBV6-6 with TRBJ2-6; 7 nucleotides match TRBD2. J lost 0 bases, V lost 4 bases, and 3 bases had no gene match. Germline loops: CDR1 MNHNY, CDR2 SVGAGI (reference sequence). The CDR3 runs 16 residues. The CDR3 is CASSLLARSGANVLTF. The CDR3 DNA reads TGTGCCAGCAGTTTACTAGCGCGCTCTGGGGCCAACGTCCTGACTTTC.

This rearrangement joins TRBV7-8 to TRBJ2-3, with unresolved D. Germline V gene data show CDR1 as SGHVS and CDR2 as FQNEAQ. V was cut by 3 bases and J by 1 base, with 5 bases left in between. The CDR3 consists of 13 residues. CDR3 region: CASSFSGTDTQYF. The CDR3 DNA follows: TGTGCCAGCAGCTTCTCGGGCACAGATACGCAGTATTTT.

As DNA, the CDR3 is TGTGCCTGGAGTGGAGACAGGGGATATGAGCAGTTCTTC. It yields the protein CAWSGDRGYEQFF. V and J are TRBV30 and TRBJ2-1; 8 nucleotides match TRBD1. Trimming cost V 1 base and J 8 bases; bases outside gene matches: 4. Germline V gives CDR1 GTSNPN, CDR2 SVGIG (reference sequence). The CDR3 has 13 residues.

This sequence joins TRBV6-5 and TRBJ2-2, with 7 nucleotides matching TRBD1. Germline values: CDR1 MNHEY, CDR2 SVGAGI. The length of the CDR3 is 15 residues. The junction had 8 bases not matched to a gene; V was cut back by 6 bases and J by 4 bases. In DNA, the CDR3 is TGTGCCAGCAGACCCCCGGGACAGAGCACCGGGGAGCTGTTTTTT. Translation: CASRPPGQSTGELFF.

The chain links TRBV10-3 to TRBJ2-1; 12 nucleotides match TRBD2. Unmatched junction bases numbered 3, after V lost 8 bases and J lost 7 bases. Germline values: CDR1 ENHRY, CDR2 SYGVKD. CDR3 size: 13 residues. The CDR3 bases are TGTGCCATCCAGACTAGCGGGAGAAATGAGCAGTTCTTC. Amino acid sequence: CAIQTSGRNEQFF.

The V gene is TRBV10-1, the J gene TRBJ1-1, with D perhaps TRBD1 (5 bases). The V and J ends lost 5 bases and 8 bases respectively, with 15 bases between them. The CDR3 length is 13 residues. Germline V CDR1 and CDR2: WNHNN, SYGVQD (reference sequence). The CDR3 DNA sequence: TGCGCCAGCAGTCCCGGGGGAGGGCCAGAAGCTTTCTTT. Its protein is CASSPGGGPEAFF.

The CDR3 sequence is CASSYHTGGSNQPQHF. The CDR3 nucleotides read TGTGCCAGCAGCTACCACACAGGGGGTAGCAATCAGCCCCAGCATTTT. The rearrangement uses TRBV7-2 and TRBJ1-5, with 8 bases fitting TRBD1. CDR1 is SGHTA and CDR2 is FQGNSA in the germline V gene. Trimming took 4 bases from V and 0 from J; bases not matched to a gene: 5. This CDR3 is built from 16 residues.

V gene TRBV5-5 combines with J gene TRBJ1-1, with 11 bases lining up with TRBD1. The CDR3 extends over 16 amino acids. V shed 0 bases, J shed 4 bases, and the junction held 5 bases outside the gene matches. The germline CDR1 and CDR2 sequences are SGHKS and YYEKEE (reference sequence). The CDR3, as DNA: TGTGCCAGCAGCTTGGCCGGCGGGACAGGGGGCACTGAAGCTTTCTTT. Translation gives CASSLAGGTGGTEAFF.

The chain carries TRBV11-2 and TRBJ1-6; D is unresolved. The CDR3 has 14 residues. Trimming cost V 1 base and J 7 bases, with 8 bases left between them. The germline V gene encodes CDR1 SGHAT and CDR2 FQNNGV. Written as DNA, the CDR3 is TGTGCCAGCAGCTTAGGGCAGAAAAATTCACCCCTCCACTTT. Its protein product is CASSLGQKNSPLHF.

V usage is TRBV7-8 and J usage is TRBJ2-1; 12 positions agree with TRBD2. The CDR3 is 15 residues long. Trimming at V came to 5 bases and at J to 9 bases, leaving 8 bases not matched to a gene. CDR1 SGHVS and CDR2 FQNEAQ come from the germline V gene. DNA of the CDR3: TGTGCCAGCAGCCCTCGACTAGCGGGAGTAGGTGAGCAGTTCTTC. Translated, it gives CASSPRLAGVGEQFF.

The chain recombines TRBV4-1 with TRBJ2-5; 9 bases are a match to TRBD1. Losses at the gene ends were 3 bases for V and 0 bases for J; bases not matched to a gene: 2. Germline V lookup: CDR1 MGHRA, CDR2 YSYEKL. The CDR3 is 15 residues long. The DNA for the CDR3 is TGCGCCAGCAGCCAGGGGGACAGGGACCAAGAGACCCAGTACTTC. It codes for CASSQGDRDQETQYF.

This chain uses TRBV5-6 with TRBJ1-1, with D tentatively TRBD1 (5 bases). Germline assignment: CDR1 SGHDT and CDR2 YYEEEE. The CDR3 has 15 amino acids. Trimming took off 3 bases at V and 5 bases at J, with 17 bases between the two ends. CDR3 region: CASSSYGHLGTEAFF. The CDR3 DNA reads as TGTGCCAGCAGCTCATATGGACACCTGGGGACTGAAGCTTTCTTT.

The rearrangement joins TRBV19 to TRBJ2-3; TRBD1 matches 7 bases. The germline gives CDR1 LNHDA, CDR2 SQIVND (reference sequence). The V segment lost 7 bases and the J segment 4 bases; nucleotides outside the gene matches: 11. There are 15 residues in the CDR3. Written as DNA, the CDR3 is TGTGCCAGTAACAGGGGCGCTCGCCTCGCAGATACGCAGTATTTT. This translates into CASNRGARLADTQYF.

The CDR3 reads CASSHSGGSYGYTF. DNA of the CDR3: TGTGCCAGCAGCCACTCTGGGGGCTCCTATGGCTACACCTTC. The chain carries TRBV3-1 (or the pseudogene TRBV3-2) and TRBJ1-2; perhaps TRBD1 as D (6 bases). Trimming cost V 3 bases and J 4 bases, with 12 bases left between them. The V gene's germline CDR1 is LGHDT and CDR2 YNNKEL (reference sequence). The CDR3 contains 14 residues.

The DNA of the CDR3 is TGTGCCTGGAAAGGCGGCAACTATGGCTACACCTTC. The encoded protein is CAWKGGNYGYTF. The chain is built from TRBV30 and TRBJ1-2; D remains unclear. The germline V and J ends were trimmed by 4 bases and 2 bases, with 8 bases remaining between them. Germline CDR1 GTSNPN, CDR2 SVGIG (reference sequence). This CDR3 has 12 residues.